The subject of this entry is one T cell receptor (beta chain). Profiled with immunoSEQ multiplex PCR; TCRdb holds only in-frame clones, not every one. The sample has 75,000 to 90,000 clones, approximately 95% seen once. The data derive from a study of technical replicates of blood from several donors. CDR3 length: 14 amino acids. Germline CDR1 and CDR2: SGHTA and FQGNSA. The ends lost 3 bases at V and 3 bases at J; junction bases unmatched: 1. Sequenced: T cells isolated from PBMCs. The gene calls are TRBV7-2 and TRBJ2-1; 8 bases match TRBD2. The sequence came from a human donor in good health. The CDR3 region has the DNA TGTGCCAGCAGCTTCAGCGGGAGCTACAATGAGCAGTTCTTC. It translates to CASSFSGSYNEQFF.